These 27 T cell receptor beta chains originate from one sample sequenced in a study of T cells after yellow fever vaccination. Each CDR3 protein is one row after TCRdb ran MiXCR on the 5' RACE reads. The profile covers approximately 250,000 distinct CDR3 sequences, with around 5.3% appearing a single time and roughly 3.3% taken by the ten largest. This material consisted of CD4+ T cells sorted from PBMCs, taken on the day of the yellow fever booster vaccination. Receptors originate from a man between 18 and 29 years old who received the YFV17D yellow fever vaccine.

The V call is TRBV7-2, the J call TRBJ2-4; perhaps D is TRBD1 or TRBD2 (5 bases each). The CDR3 loop spans 15 amino acids. V was cut by 5 bases and J by 1 base, with 12 bases left in between. CDR1 is SGHTA, CDR2 FQGNSA, per germline. Here the CDR3 reads CASSAPGRAKNIQYF. The CDR3 DNA sequence: TGTGCCAGCAGCGCCCCGGGACGGGCCAAAAACATTCAGTACTTC.

Many counts were recorded for this clonotype. The V gene is TRBV12-3 or TRBV12-4, the J gene TRBJ2-5; a possible D gene is TRBD1 (6 bases). V dropped 4 bases and J dropped 4 bases, with 10 bases sitting between them. The CDR3 consists of 13 residues. CDR3 bases: TGTGCCAGCAGTTACAGGGATCCAGAGACCCAGTACTTC. This encodes CASSYRDPETQYF.

This clonotype has just a few counts. Here the CDR3 DNA reads TGTGCCAGCAGCAGAGAACTGGAGAGAGCGGGGGACTCAGATACGCAGTATTTT. Translated, it gives CASSRELERAGDSDTQYF. This rearrangement joins TRBV7-2 to TRBJ2-3, with 8 bases fitting TRBD2. The CDR3 contains 18 residues. Germline-derived CDR1 and CDR2 are SGHTA and FQGNSA. J was trimmed by 4 bases and V by 5 bases; bases with no gene match: 17.

Only a few counts were recorded for this clonotype. V usage is TRBV19 and J usage is TRBJ1-5; D is uncertain. This CDR3 has 12 residues. Germline V gene lookup returns CDR1 LNHDA and CDR2 SQIVND (reference sequence). Trimming shortened V by 3 bases and J by 3 bases, and 3 bases separated the two germline ends. CDR3 in amino acids: CASSIFNQPQHF. The CDR3 DNA follows: TGTGCCAGTAGTATCTTCAATCAGCCCCAGCATTTT.

The chain recombines TRBV10-3 with TRBJ1-6; D uncertain. V was shortened by 0 bases and J by 11 bases, with 11 bases between the two germline ends. The CDR3 extends over 14 amino acids. CDR1 ENHRY and CDR2 SYGVKD come from the germline V gene. This CDR3 is CAISESEGWAPLHF. The CDR3 bases are TGTGCCATCAGTGAGTCAGAGGGTTGGGCACCCCTCCACTTT.

This clonotype was seen ten or more times. The chain couples TRBV5-6 to TRBJ1-5; D uncertain. Trimming took off 4 bases at V and 2 bases at J, with 7 bases between the two ends. Germline CDR1 reads SGHDT; CDR2 reads YYEEEE. The CDR3 totals 13 residues. The CDR3 sequence: CASSRWGNQPQHF. The CDR3 coding sequence is TGTGCCAGCAGCAGGTGGGGCAATCAGCCCCAGCATTTT.

At least ten counts were recorded for this clonotype. One junction end does not reproduce the germline sequence, and a read error may be involved. The rearrangement links TRBV7-2 to TRBJ1-6, with no clear D. The CDR3 is 14 amino acids. Germline lookup yields CDR1 SGHTA and CDR2 FQGNSA. CDR3 DNA: TGTGCCAGCAGCCTAGCCTTGATCAATTCACCCCTCCACTTT. As protein: CASSLALINSPLHF.

This clonotype was seen at least ten times. The chain is built from TRBV5-1 and TRBJ1-4; D is unclear. CDR1 is SGHRS and CDR2 is YFSETQ in the germline V gene. The CDR3 is 13 amino acids. The germline V and J ends were trimmed by 4 bases and 6 bases, with 10 bases remaining between them. The CDR3 nucleotides read TGCGCCAGCAGCCCAAACCAACATGAAAAACTGTTTTTT. The encoded protein is CASSPNQHEKLFF.

The table lists this clonotype with a few counts. V is TRBV20-1 and J is TRBJ2-1, with 8 positions matching TRBD2. Per the germline V gene, CDR1 is DFQATT and CDR2 is SNEGSKA (reference sequence). This CDR3 region has 15 residues. Losses at the gene ends were 7 bases for V and 3 bases for J; bases not matched to a gene: 11. CDR3 protein: CSVEPPTSVYNEQFF. As DNA, the CDR3 is TGCAGTGTCGAGCCGCCGACTAGCGTCTACAATGAGCAGTTCTTC.

This clonotype was observed many times. The gene calls are TRBV12-3 or TRBV12-4 and TRBJ1-5; the D gene is possibly TRBD1 (5 bases). The ends were cut back, 6 bases at V and 1 base at J, with 13 bases in the middle. The CDR3 loop spans 15 amino acids. Here the CDR3 DNA reads TGTGCCAGCAGCGTCCAGGGTACCAGCAATCAGCCCCAGCATTTT. This codes for CASSVQGTSNQPQHF.

This chain joins TRBV6-5 and TRBJ2-1; 9 positions agree with TRBD1. Trimming at V came to 4 bases and at J to 10 bases, leaving 5 bases not matched to a gene. The V gene's germline CDR1 is MNHEY and CDR2 SVGAGI. CDR3 length: 13 residues. The CDR3 region is CASSFTGGGEQFF. CDR3 bases: TGTGCCAGCAGTTTTACAGGGGGCGGGGAGCAGTTCTTC.

In its sample, this clonotype was seen a few times. This sequence joins TRBV19 and TRBJ1-6; 11 bases agree with TRBD1. The trim removed 9 bases at V and 4 bases at J, leaving 2 bases unmatched. From germline, CDR1 is LNHDA and CDR2 SQIVND (reference sequence). The CDR3 totals 14 residues. CDR3 sequence (DNA): TGTGCCAGCCGGGACAGGGGGTATAATTCACCCCTCCACTTT. This translates into CASRDRGYNSPLHF.

Ten or more counts support this clonotype. The rearrangement uses TRBV12-3 or TRBV12-4 and TRBJ2-3; D uncertain. Trimming took 3 bases from V and 1 from J, leaving 11 bases between them. CDR3 length equals 15 residues. The chain's CDR3 is CASSFDVGRTDTQYF. In DNA, the CDR3 is TGTGCCAGCAGTTTTGATGTCGGTCGCACAGATACGCAGTATTTT.

This clonotype was detected only a few times. This sequence joins TRBV6-1 and TRBJ2-3; TRBD1 matches 7 bases. The V gene's germline CDR1 is MNHNS and CDR2 SASEGT. Losses at the gene ends were 3 bases for V and 13 bases for J; bases not matched to a gene: 22. The CDR3 has 17 residues. The CDR3 DNA follows: TGTGCCAGCAGTGAGGACCCTTACTATAGAGACAGGGTCCGCGAGTATTTT. Translated, it gives CASSEDPYYRDRVREYF.

The chain uses TRBV6-6 and TRBJ1-4; the match to TRBD1 covers 7 bases. Germline-derived CDR1 and CDR2 are MNHNY and SVGAGI (reference sequence). Losses at the gene ends were 6 bases for V and 5 bases for J; bases not matched to a gene: 6. This CDR3 has 14 amino acids. The CDR3 spells CASSSTGVNEKLFF. The CDR3, as DNA: TGTGCCAGCAGCTCCACAGGGGTCAATGAAAAACTGTTTTTT.

The chain uses TRBV7-2 and TRBJ2-1; D ambiguous. Trimming took 5 bases from V and 4 from J, leaving 15 bases between them. Germline CDR1 SGHTA, CDR2 FQGNSA. This CDR3 spans 15 amino acids. In DNA form, the CDR3 reads TGTGCCAGCAGCGCATTCCTGGGAAAGTACAATGAGCAGTTCTTC. It yields the protein CASSAFLGKYNEQFF.

This clonotype was recorded many times. This chain links TRBV5-6 with TRBJ2-3; D is perhaps TRBD1 or TRBD2 (6 bases each). There are 13 residues in the CDR3. CDR1 and CDR2 from the germline V gene are SGHDT and YYEEEE. V was cut by 7 bases and J by 6 bases, with 15 bases left in between. The chain's CDR3 is CASSLGGLDTQYF. The CDR3 DNA reads as TGTGCCAGCTCCCTAGGGGGGCTGGATACGCAGTATTTT. The full variable domain, in which reference TRBV5-6 and TRBJ2-3 provide the parts outside the CDR3, is DAGVTQSPTHLIKTRGQQVTLRCSPKSGHDTVSWYQQALGQGPQFIFQYYEEEERQRGNFPDRFSGHQFPNYSSELNVNALLLGDSALYLCASSLGGLDTQYFGPGTRLTVL.

The V gene is TRBV7-8, the J gene TRBJ2-2; D might be TRBD1 (5 bases). This CDR3 region has 14 residues. Trimming stripped 5 bases from V and 1 base from J, with 8 bases between. Germline CDR1 is SGHVS and CDR2 is FQNEAQ. CDR3 coding DNA: TGTGCCAGCAGCGTTGACAGGAACACCGGGGAGCTGTTTTTT. This sequence encodes CASSVDRNTGELFF.

This clonotype turned up a few times. This chain joins TRBV7-8 and TRBJ1-5; maybe TRBD1 (5 bases). The germline CDR1 and CDR2 sequences are SGHVS and FQNEAQ. V was clipped by 0 bases and J by 0 bases, with 9 bases between them. The CDR3 spans 16 residues. The CDR3 loop reads CASSLALRGSNQPQHF. CDR3 coding DNA: TGTGCCAGCAGCTTAGCGCTAAGGGGTAGCAATCAGCCCCAGCATTTT.

The V gene is TRBV3-1, the J gene TRBJ2-1; TRBD1 matches at 7 bases. The CDR3 totals 14 residues. Germline CDR1 and CDR2: LGHDT and YNNKEL (reference sequence). Losses at the gene ends were 4 bases for V and 4 bases for J; bases not matched to a gene: 4. This chain's CDR3 is CASSRRQGYNEQFF. DNA for the CDR3: TGTGCCAGCAGCCGTAGACAGGGTTACAATGAGCAGTTCTTC.

V is TRBV30 and J is TRBJ1-2, with D possibly being TRBD1 (6 bases). V was pared by 8 bases and J by 7 bases, with 20 bases between. CDR3 length: 13 residues. The germline CDR1 and CDR2 sequences are GTSNPN and SVGIG (reference sequence). CDR3 nucleotides: TGTGCCAGCTCCGGGGGCGGGTTTTTTGGCTACACCTTC. It is translated as CASSGGGFFGYTF.

This clonotype was seen only a few times. This chain connects TRBV7-2 to TRBJ1-3; D remains unclear. The CDR3 sequence is 14 residues long. V was clipped by 0 bases and J by 3 bases, with 6 bases between them. The germline gives CDR1 SGHTA, CDR2 FQGNSA. The CDR3 protein is CASSLASFGNTIYF. CDR3 DNA: TGTGCCAGCAGCTTAGCCAGCTTTGGAAACACCATATATTTT.

The chain joins TRBV5-1 to TRBJ2-3; possible D gene TRBD2, 5 bases. This CDR3 has 13 residues. The V end was cut by 4 bases, the J end by 9 bases, with 15 bases between. Germline V gene data show CDR1 as SGHRS and CDR2 as YFSETQ. The DNA for the CDR3 is TGCGCCAGCAGCCCCCCCGGAACGGGGACGCAGTATTTT. It translates to CASSPPGTGTQYF.

This clonotype was seen ten or more times. V is TRBV9 and J is TRBJ2-5; tentatively, D is TRBD2 (7 bases). Per germline, CDR1 SGDLS and CDR2 YYNGEE. The CDR3 runs 16 residues. The V end lost 3 bases, the J end lost 5 bases, and 20 bases lay between the germline ends. The CDR3 sequence is CASSAQGGGAWETQYF. The CDR3 bases are TGTGCCAGCAGCGCCCAAGGTGGGGGGGCCTGGGAGACCCAGTACTTC.

The chain links TRBV7-2 to TRBJ1-1, with a tentative D call TRBD1 (5 bases). This CDR3 contains 14 residues. In germline, CDR1 is SGHTA, CDR2 FQGNSA. V was pared by 5 bases and J by 2 bases, with 12 bases between. CDR3 coding DNA: TGTGCCAGCAGCCTGGACGGGGGAAACACTGAAGCTTTCTTT. It encodes CASSLDGGNTEAFF. Complete variable domain (other parts from reference TRBV7-2 and TRBJ1-1): GAGVSQSPSNKVTEKGKDVELRCDPISGHTALYWYRQSLGQGLEFLIYFQGNSAPDKSGLPSDRFSAERTGGSVSTLTIQRTQQEDSAVYLCASSLDGGNTEAFFGQGTRLTVV.

This clonotype was seen at least ten times. V gene TRBV2 combines with J gene TRBJ1-5, with D hard to call. The CDR3 length is 13 residues. Trimming pared 7 bases from V and 4 bases from J, leaving 11 bases between. Looked up from germline, CDR1 is SNHLY and CDR2 is FYNNEI. CDR3 DNA sequence: TGTGCCAGCACCTTCTCAGAGAATCAGCCCCAGCATTTT. Its protein product is CASTFSENQPQHF.

The chain employs TRBV7-2 and TRBJ2-3, with D possibly TRBD1 on 6 matching bases. Germline CDR1 reads SGHTA; CDR2 reads FQGNSA. The CDR3 is 14 residues long. Trimming stripped 5 bases from V and 1 base from J, with 10 bases between. CDR3 DNA: TGTGCCAGCAGCGTGGGGGCACGCACAGATACGCAGTATTTT. Translation gives CASSVGARTDTQYF.